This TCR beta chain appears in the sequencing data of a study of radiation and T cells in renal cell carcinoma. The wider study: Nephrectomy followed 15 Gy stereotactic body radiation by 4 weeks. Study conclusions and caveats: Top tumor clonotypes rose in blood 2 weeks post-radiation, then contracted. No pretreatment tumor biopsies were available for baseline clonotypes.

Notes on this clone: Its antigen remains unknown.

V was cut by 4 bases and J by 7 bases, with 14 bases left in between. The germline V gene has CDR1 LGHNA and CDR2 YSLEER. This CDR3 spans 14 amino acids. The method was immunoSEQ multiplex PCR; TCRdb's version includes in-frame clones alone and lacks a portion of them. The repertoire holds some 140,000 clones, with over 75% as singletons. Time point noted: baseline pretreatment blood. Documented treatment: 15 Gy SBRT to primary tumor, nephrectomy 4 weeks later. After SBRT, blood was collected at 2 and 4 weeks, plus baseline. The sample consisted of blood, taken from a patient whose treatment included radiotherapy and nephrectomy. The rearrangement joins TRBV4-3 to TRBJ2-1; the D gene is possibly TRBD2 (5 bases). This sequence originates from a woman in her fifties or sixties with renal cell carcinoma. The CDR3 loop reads CASSPLASGNEQFF. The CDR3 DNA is TGCGCCAGCAGCCCGCTAGCTAGTGGAAATGAGCAGTTCTTC.